What follows are 20 T cell receptor beta chains derived from one specimen sequenced in a study of immune cell composition in non-small cell lung cancer. The data were produced by immunoSEQ multiplex PCR, yet TCRdb's version contains in-frame clones alone and is incomplete. The sample consists of 3,200 or so clones, about 74% of them appearing once. The sequencing sample was made of lung tumor tissue. These TCRs come from a human donor with non-small cell lung cancer.

To note about this clone: The junction departs from the called germline gene at one end, perhaps through a read error. The rearrangement links TRBV5-8 to TRBJ1-1; D call uncertain. The CDR3 is made up of 14 amino acids. Germline-derived CDR1 and CDR2 are SGHTS and YDEGEE. The CDR3 protein is CASPSRVTNAEAFF. CDR3 nucleotide sequence: TGTGCCAGCCCCTCCCGCGTAACGAACGCTGAAGCTTTCTTT. The variable domain in full, with the rest retrieved from reference TRBV5-8 and TRBJ1-1, is EAGVTQSPTHLIKTRGQQATLRCSPISGHTSVYWYQQALGLGLQFLLWYDEGEERNRGNFPPRFSGRQFPNYSSELNVNALELEDSALYLCASPSRVTNAEAFFGQGTRLTVV.

The V and J genes are TRBV6-6 and TRBJ2-3; tentatively, D is TRBD1 (6 bases). Deletions cut 0 bases from V and 7 bases from J, with 17 bases between. The CDR3 loop spans 16 amino acids. From germline, CDR1 is MNHNY and CDR2 SVGAGI (reference sequence). The CDR3 reads CASSYSGQGHSYTQYF. DNA of the CDR3: TGTGCCAGCAGTTACTCGGGCCAGGGACATTCATATACGCAGTATTTT.

The DNA for the CDR3 is TGCGCCAGCAGCCAGCTAGCGGGGGGCAACACCGGGGAGCTGTTTTTT. Translating it yields CASSQLAGGNTGELFF. The chain combines TRBV5-1 with TRBJ2-2; 11 bases are shared with TRBD2. Germline V gene lookup returns CDR1 SGHRS and CDR2 YFSETQ. Trimming removed 4 bases from V and 2 bases from J; junction bases left unmatched: 4. The CDR3 spans 16 residues. Looking up the rest from reference TRBV5-1 and TRBJ2-2 gives the full variable domain: KAGVTQTPRYLIKTRGQQVTLSCSPISGHRSVSWYQQTPGQGLQFLFEYFSETQRNKGNFPGRFSGRQFSNSRSEMNVSTLELGDSALYLCASSQLAGGNTGELFFGEGSRLTVL.

The sample holds a few counts of this clone. V gene TRBV28 combines with J gene TRBJ1-4; a possible D gene is TRBD1 (6 bases). Trimming stripped 10 bases from V and 7 bases from J, with 13 bases between. Germline CDR1 and CDR2: MDHEN and SYDVKM. This CDR3 region has 12 residues. The CDR3 nucleotides are TGTGCCACTTCAGGGGTGGGTGAAAAACTGTTTTTT. Translation: CATSGVGEKLFF.

This clone is labeled as large. The chain carries TRBV7-2 and TRBJ1-6; D perhaps matches TRBD1 (5 bases). The CDR3 is 14 residues long. Trimming took off 1 base at V and 8 bases at J, with 9 bases between the two ends. From germline, CDR1 is SGHTA and CDR2 FQGNSA. CDR3 sequence reads: CASSLVFRDSPLHF. CDR3 in DNA: TGTGCCAGCAGCTTAGTATTCAGGGATTCACCCCTCCACTTT.

This chain links TRBV5-1 with TRBJ2-2; weak D call: TRBD1 (6 bases). Germline CDR1 reads SGHRS; CDR2 reads YFSETQ. The CDR3 totals 14 residues. V dropped 7 bases and J dropped 2 bases, with 12 bases sitting between them. CDR3 in DNA: TGCGCCAGCTCTAGGGACACCAACACCGGGGAGCTGTTTTTT. As protein: CASSRDTNTGELFF.

This clone has more than one count but fewer than ten. The rearrangement links TRBV5-5 to TRBJ2-1; 13 bases fit TRBD2. Germline CDR1 and CDR2: SGHKS and YYEKEE (reference sequence). The CDR3 totals 17 residues. V shed 0 bases, J shed 7 bases, and the junction held 7 bases outside the gene matches. DNA for the CDR3: TGTGCCAGCAGCTTGGGACTAGCGGGGGGAAGCGGGAATGAGCAGTTCTTC. Protein product: CASSLGLAGGSGNEQFF.

The CDR3 reads CASSFEGRDSPLHF. The CDR3 DNA sequence: TGTGCCAGCAGCTTCGAGGGTAGGGATTCACCCCTCCACTTT. The chain joins TRBV7-9 to TRBJ1-6, with D uncertain. There are 14 residues in the CDR3. V gave up 3 bases and J gave up 8 bases, with 11 bases separating them. Per the germline V gene, CDR1 is SEHNR and CDR2 is FQNEAQ (reference sequence).

The chain links TRBV29-1 to TRBJ2-7; D might be TRBD2 (6 bases). V was pared by 6 bases and J by 3 bases, with 15 bases between. The CDR3 totals 13 residues. Germline values: CDR1 SQVTM, CDR2 ANQGSEA. DNA of the CDR3: TGCAGCGTGGGATCGGGGGAGGACTACGAGCAGTACTTC. Protein product: CSVGSGEDYEQYF.

This rearrangement joins TRBV19 to TRBJ2-3; 12 nucleotides agree with TRBD2. The ends lost 7 bases at V and 7 bases at J; junction bases unmatched: 15. The CDR3 has 17 amino acids. CDR1 and CDR2 (germline): LNHDA, SQIVND (reference sequence). CDR3 sequence: CASTPSGGAARVNTQYF. The CDR3, as DNA: TGTGCCAGTACTCCTAGCGGGGGGGCGGCTCGTGTAAATACGCAGTATTTT.

This chain links TRBV28 with TRBJ1-1; no clear D. The germline V gene encodes CDR1 MDHEN and CDR2 SYDVKM. The CDR3 is made up of 14 amino acids. V was trimmed by 2 bases and J by 0 bases, leaving 7 bases between them. CDR3: CASSLKPMNTEAFF. CDR3 bases: TGTGCCAGCAGTTTAAAGCCTATGAACACTGAAGCTTTCTTT.

V and J are TRBV7-9 and TRBJ1-1; maybe TRBD1 (6 bases). Germline V gives CDR1 SEHNR, CDR2 FQNEAQ (reference sequence). This CDR3 is built from 12 residues. V was trimmed by 8 bases and J by 5 bases, leaving 12 bases between them. The CDR3 DNA reads TGTGCCAGCTCTAAGGGGGAGACTGAAGCTTTCTTT. Amino acid sequence: CASSKGETEAFF.

A few counts support this clone. The chain recombines TRBV4-1 with TRBJ1-1; D is perhaps TRBD1 (5 bases). CDR1 is MGHRA and CDR2 is YSYEKL in the germline V gene. The CDR3 is 15 residues long. The V and J ends lost 5 bases and 5 bases respectively, with 18 bases between them. This chain's CDR3 is CASSWRGRGETEAFF. The CDR3 nucleotides are TGCGCCAGCAGCTGGCGGGGTCGGGGCGAGACTGAAGCTTTCTTT.

This clone was seen a handful of times. The chain combines TRBV9 with TRBJ1-6; D is possibly TRBD1 (5 bases). CDR1 is SGDLS, CDR2 YYNGEE, per germline. V was trimmed by 1 base and J by 2 bases, leaving 10 bases between them. This CDR3 region has 16 residues. CDR3: CASSVSGATYNSPLHF. Here the CDR3 DNA reads TGTGCCAGCAGCGTAAGCGGGGCTACCTATAATTCACCCCTCCACTTT.

The V and J genes are TRBV19 and TRBJ1-2, with 11 bases fitting TRBD1. This CDR3 contains 15 residues. Per germline, CDR1 LNHDA and CDR2 SQIVND (reference sequence). The trim removed 5 bases at V and 3 bases at J, leaving 5 bases unmatched. CDR3 in amino acids: CASSVRDRGDYGYTF. As DNA, the CDR3 is TGTGCCAGTAGTGTCCGGGACAGGGGGGACTATGGCTACACCTTC.

This chain connects TRBV19 to TRBJ1-5; 9 bases are shared with TRBD1. There are 16 residues in the CDR3. Germline CDR1 and CDR2: LNHDA and SQIVND (reference sequence). With 6 bases clipped from V and 2 bases from J, the junction kept 8 bases outside the gene matches. The CDR3 DNA sequence: TGTGCCAGTAGAAAACAACAGGGGGCCGGCAATCAGCCCCAGCATTTT. Encoded protein: CASRKQQGAGNQPQHF.

This clone was counted a single time. The chain combines TRBV5-1 with TRBJ2-5; maybe TRBD1 (5 bases). In germline, CDR1 is SGHRS, CDR2 YFSETQ. This CDR3 spans 14 amino acids. V was pared by 3 bases and J by 2 bases, with 11 bases between. The CDR3 spells CASSWQGIQETQYF. CDR3 DNA sequence: TGCGCCAGCAGCTGGCAGGGAATACAAGAGACCCAGTACTTC.

The chain has TRBV5-1 and TRBJ1-2, with 7 nucleotides matching TRBD1. V shed 0 bases and J 5 bases; nucleotides not matched to a gene: 4. From germline, CDR1 is SGHRS and CDR2 YFSETQ. The CDR3 extends over 14 amino acids. The CDR3: CASSLGDSEYGYTF. CDR3 bases: TGCGCCAGCAGCTTGGGGGACAGCGAATATGGCTACACCTTC.

The CDR3 nucleotides are TGTGCCAGCACGGATTCCATACAGGGTCCCGGGGAGCTGTTTTTT. Translated: CASTDSIQGPGELFF. The genes are TRBV18 and TRBJ2-2; tentatively, D is TRBD1 (6 bases). The germline V and J ends were trimmed by 8 bases and 6 bases, with 19 bases remaining between them. Germline V gene data show CDR1 as KGHSH and CDR2 as LQKENI. This CDR3 region has 15 residues. The whole variable domain, remainder taken from reference TRBV18 and TRBJ2-2, is NAGVMQNPRHLVRRRGQEARLRCSPMKGHSHVYWYRQLPEEGLKFMVYLQKENIIDESGMPKERFSAEFPKEGPSILRIQQVVRGDSAAYFCASTDSIQGPGELFFGEGSRLTVL.

CDR3 residues: CASSLDPGRNSPLHF. The CDR3 DNA reads as TGTGCCAGCAGCTTGGATCCAGGGCGTAATTCACCCCTCCACTTT. This chain joins TRBV5-6 and TRBJ1-6; D perhaps matches TRBD1 (5 bases). The V and J ends lost 0 bases and 6 bases respectively, with 10 bases between them. This CDR3 is 15 amino acids long. The germline V gene encodes CDR1 SGHDT and CDR2 YYEEEE.